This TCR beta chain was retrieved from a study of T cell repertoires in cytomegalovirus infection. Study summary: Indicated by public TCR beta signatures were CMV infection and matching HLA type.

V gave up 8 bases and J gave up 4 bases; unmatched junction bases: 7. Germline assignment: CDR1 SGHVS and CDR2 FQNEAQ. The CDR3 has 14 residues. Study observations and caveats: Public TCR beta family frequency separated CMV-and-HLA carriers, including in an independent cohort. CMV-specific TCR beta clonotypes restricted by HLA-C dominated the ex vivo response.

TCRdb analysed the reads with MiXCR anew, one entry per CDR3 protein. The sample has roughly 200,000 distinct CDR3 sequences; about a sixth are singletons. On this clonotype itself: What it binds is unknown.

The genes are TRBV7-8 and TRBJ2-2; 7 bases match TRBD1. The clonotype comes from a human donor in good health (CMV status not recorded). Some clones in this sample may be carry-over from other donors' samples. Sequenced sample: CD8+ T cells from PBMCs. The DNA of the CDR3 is TGTGCCAGCCCACAGGGGTTGGGCACCGGGGAGCTGTTTTTT. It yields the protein CASPQGLGTGELFF.